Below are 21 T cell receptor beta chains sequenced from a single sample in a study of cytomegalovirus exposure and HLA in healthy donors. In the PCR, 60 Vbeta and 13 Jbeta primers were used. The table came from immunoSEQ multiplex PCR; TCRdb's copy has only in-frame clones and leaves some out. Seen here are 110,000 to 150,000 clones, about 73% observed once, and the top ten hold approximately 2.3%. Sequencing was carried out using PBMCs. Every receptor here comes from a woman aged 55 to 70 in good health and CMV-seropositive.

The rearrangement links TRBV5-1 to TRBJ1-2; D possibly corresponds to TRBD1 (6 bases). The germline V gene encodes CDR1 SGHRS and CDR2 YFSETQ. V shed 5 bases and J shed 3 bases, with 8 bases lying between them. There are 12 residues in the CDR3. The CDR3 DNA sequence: TGCGCCAGCAGTGAGGGGGACTATGGCTACACCTTC. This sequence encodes CASSEGDYGYTF.

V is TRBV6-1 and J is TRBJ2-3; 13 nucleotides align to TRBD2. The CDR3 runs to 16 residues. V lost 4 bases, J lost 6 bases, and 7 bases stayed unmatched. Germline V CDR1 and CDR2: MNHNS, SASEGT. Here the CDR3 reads CASSVRTSGSSDTQYF. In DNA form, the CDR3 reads TGTGCCAGCAGTGTACGGACTAGCGGGAGTTCGGATACGCAGTATTTT.

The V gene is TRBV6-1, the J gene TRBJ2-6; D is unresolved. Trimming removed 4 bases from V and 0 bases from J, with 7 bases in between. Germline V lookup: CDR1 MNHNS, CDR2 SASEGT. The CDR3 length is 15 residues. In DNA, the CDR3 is TGTGCCAGCAGTGCCGTGAGCTCTGGGGCCAACGTCCTGACTTTC. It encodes CASSAVSSGANVLTF.

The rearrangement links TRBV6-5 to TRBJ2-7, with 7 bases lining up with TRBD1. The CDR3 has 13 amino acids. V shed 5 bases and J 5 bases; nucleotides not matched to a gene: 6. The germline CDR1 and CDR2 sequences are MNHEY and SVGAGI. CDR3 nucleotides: TGTGCCAGCAGTCGGACAGGCGGACACGAGCAGTACTTC. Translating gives CASSRTGGHEQYF.

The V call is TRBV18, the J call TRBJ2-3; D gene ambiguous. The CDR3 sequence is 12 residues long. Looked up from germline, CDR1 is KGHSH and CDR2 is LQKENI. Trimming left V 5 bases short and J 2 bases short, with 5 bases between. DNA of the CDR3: TGTGCCAGCTCAGCTAACACAGATACGCAGTATTTT. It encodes CASSANTDTQYF.

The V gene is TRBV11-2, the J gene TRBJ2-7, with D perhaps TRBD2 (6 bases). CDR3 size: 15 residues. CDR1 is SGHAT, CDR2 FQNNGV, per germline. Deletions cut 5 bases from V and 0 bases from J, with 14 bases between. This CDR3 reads CASSTTDGSSYEQYF. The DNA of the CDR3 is TGTGCCAGCAGCACCACCGACGGGAGCTCCTACGAGCAGTACTTC.

The CDR3 coding sequence is TGTGCCAGTAGTTCGGCTCGACGGGCTGGGGCCAACGTCCTGACTTTC. Protein: CASSSARRAGANVLTF. The chain is built from TRBV19 and TRBJ2-6; D call uncertain. The CDR3 consists of 16 residues. Germline V gene data show CDR1 as LNHDA and CDR2 as SQIVND (reference sequence). V was cut by 5 bases and J by 2 bases, with 13 bases left in between.

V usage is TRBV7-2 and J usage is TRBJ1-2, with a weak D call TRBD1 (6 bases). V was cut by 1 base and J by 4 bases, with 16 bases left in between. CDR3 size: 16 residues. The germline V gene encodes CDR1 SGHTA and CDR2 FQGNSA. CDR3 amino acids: CASSLGTALRGYGYTF. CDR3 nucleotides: TGTGCCAGCAGCTTAGGAACCGCCCTCAGGGGCTATGGCTACACCTTC.

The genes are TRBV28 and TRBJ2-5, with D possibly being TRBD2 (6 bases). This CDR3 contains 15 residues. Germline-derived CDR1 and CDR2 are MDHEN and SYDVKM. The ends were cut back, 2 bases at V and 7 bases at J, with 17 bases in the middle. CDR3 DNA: TGTGCCAGCAGTTTACCCCTGGTCGGGGGAGGGACCCAGTACTTC. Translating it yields CASSLPLVGGGTQYF.

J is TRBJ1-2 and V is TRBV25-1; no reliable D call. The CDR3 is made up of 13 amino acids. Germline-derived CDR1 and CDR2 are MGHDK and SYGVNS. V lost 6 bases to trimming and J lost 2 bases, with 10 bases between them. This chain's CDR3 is CASSANLNYGYTF. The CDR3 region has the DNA TGTGCCAGCAGCGCTAATCTAAACTATGGCTACACCTTC.

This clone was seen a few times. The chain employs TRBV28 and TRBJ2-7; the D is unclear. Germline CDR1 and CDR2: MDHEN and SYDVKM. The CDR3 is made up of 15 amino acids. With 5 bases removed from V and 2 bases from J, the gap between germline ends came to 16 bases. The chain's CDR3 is CASSPLLTLAYEQYF. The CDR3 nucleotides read TGTGCCAGCAGTCCCCTTTTGACATTAGCCTACGAGCAGTACTTC.

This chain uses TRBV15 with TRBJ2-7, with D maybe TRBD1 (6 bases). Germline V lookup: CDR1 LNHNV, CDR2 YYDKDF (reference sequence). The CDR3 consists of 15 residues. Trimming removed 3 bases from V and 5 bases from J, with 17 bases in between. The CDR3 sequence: CATSRSRDIVNEQYF. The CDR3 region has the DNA TGTGCCACCAGCAGGTCACGGGACATAGTAAACGAGCAGTACTTC.

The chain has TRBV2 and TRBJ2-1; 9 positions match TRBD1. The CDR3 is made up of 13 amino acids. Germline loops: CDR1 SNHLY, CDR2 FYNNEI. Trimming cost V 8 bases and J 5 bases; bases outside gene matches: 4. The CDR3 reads CASLDRGNNEQFF. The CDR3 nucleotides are TGTGCCAGCTTGGACAGGGGCAACAATGAGCAGTTCTTC.

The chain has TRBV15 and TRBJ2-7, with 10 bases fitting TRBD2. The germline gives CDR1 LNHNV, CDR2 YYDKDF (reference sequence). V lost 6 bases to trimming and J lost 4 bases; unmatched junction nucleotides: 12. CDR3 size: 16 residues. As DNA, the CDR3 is TGTGCCACCAGGAGCAGTATAGCGGGAGGCGCATACGAGCAGTACTTC. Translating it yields CATRSSIAGGAYEQYF.

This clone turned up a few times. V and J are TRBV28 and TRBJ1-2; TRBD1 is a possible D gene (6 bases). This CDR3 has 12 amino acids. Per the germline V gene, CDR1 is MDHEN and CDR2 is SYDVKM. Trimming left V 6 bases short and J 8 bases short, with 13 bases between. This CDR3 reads CASSAGARGYTF. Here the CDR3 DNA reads TGTGCCAGCAGCGCAGGGGCCAGAGGCTACACCTTC.

CDR3 nucleotides: TGTGCCAGCAGCCAAGTAGGATCTCGAAGCGGGGGGAGCTACAATGAGCAGTTCTTC. This codes for CASSQVGSRSGGSYNEQFF. V usage is TRBV14 and J usage is TRBJ2-1, with 9 bases identical to TRBD2. This CDR3 comprises 19 residues. CDR1 is SGHDN and CDR2 is FVKESK in the germline V gene. The V and J ends lost 1 base and 3 bases, in that order; junction bases with no gene match: 13.

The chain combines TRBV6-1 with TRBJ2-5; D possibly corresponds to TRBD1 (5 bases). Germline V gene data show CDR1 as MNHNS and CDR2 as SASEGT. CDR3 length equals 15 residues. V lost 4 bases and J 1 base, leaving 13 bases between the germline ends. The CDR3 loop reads CASSAQGSGQETQYF. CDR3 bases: TGTGCCAGCAGTGCTCAGGGTTCCGGCCAAGAGACCCAGTACTTC.

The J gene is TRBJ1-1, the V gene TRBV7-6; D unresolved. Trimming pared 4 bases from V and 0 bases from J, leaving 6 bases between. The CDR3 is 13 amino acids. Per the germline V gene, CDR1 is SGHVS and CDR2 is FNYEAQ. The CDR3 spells CASSSQVNTEAFF. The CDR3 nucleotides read TGTGCCAGCAGCTCCCAGGTGAACACTGAAGCTTTCTTT.

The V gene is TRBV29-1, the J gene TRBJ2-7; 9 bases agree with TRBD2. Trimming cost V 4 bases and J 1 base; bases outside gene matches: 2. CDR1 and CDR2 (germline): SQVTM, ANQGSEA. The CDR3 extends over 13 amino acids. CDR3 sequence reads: CSVGAGGSYEQYF. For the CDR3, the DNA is TGCAGCGTTGGGGCGGGAGGGTCCTACGAGCAGTACTTC.

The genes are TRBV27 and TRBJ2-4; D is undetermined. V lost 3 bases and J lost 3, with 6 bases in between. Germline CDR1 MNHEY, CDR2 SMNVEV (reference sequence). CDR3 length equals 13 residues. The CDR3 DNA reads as TGTGCCAGCAGTTTTAACAGCAAAAACATTCAGTACTTC. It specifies CASSFNSKNIQYF.

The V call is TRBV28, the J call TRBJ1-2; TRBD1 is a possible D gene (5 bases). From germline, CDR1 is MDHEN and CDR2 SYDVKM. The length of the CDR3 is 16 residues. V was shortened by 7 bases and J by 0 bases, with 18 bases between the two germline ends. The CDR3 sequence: CASTEAETAANYGYTF. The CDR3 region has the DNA TGTGCCAGCACCGAAGCTGAGACAGCAGCTAACTATGGCTACACCTTC.